What follows is one T cell receptor (beta chain) and its context. The data were produced by immunoSEQ multiplex PCR, yet TCRdb's version contains in-frame clones alone and is incomplete. The sample includes 95,000 to 150,000 clones, 81% of them seen just once. Looked up from germline, CDR1 is LNHDA and CDR2 is SQIVND (reference sequence). The CDR3 totals 12 residues. V shed 6 bases and J shed 8 bases, with 11 bases lying between them. The data stem from a study of blood T cell repertoires in COVID-19. Study-level information: Sources were T cells, B-cell-depleted T cells, or PBMCs; the material itself was cDNA or gDNA.

Seattle cases were enrolled at active infection and followed longitudinally. The receptor was derived from a man aged 25-40 years with COVID-19, enrolled during active disease. The specimen was peripheral blood. This rearrangement joins TRBV19 to TRBJ2-1; a possible D gene is TRBD1 (5 bases). DNA of the CDR3: TGTGCCAGTAGGCAGGGTACCCATGAGCAGTTCTTC. Amino acids: CASRQGTHEQFF.